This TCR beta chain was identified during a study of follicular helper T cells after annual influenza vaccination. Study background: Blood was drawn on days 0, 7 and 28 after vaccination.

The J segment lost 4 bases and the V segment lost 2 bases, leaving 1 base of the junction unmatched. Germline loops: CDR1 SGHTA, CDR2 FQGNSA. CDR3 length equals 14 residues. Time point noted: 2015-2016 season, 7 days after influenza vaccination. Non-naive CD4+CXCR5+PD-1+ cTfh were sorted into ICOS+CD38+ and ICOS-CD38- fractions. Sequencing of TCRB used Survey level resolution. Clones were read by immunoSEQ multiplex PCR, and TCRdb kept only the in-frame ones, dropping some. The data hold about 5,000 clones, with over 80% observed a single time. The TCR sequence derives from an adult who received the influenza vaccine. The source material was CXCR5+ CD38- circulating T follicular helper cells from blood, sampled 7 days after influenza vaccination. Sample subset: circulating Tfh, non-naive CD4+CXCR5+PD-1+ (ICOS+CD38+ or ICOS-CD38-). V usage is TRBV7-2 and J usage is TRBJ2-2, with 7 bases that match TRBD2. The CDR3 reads CASSLWGGTGELFF. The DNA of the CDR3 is TGTGCCAGCAGCTTATGGGGGGGCACCGGGGAGCTGTTTTTT.